These 8 T cell receptor beta chains originate from one sample sequenced in a study of technical replicates of blood from a handful of donors. The method was immunoSEQ multiplex PCR; TCRdb's version includes in-frame clones alone and lacks a portion of them. The sample lists tens of thousands of clones; roughly 95% were seen once. The sample was T cells isolated from PBMCs. The receptors stem from a human donor in good health.

This sequence joins TRBV30 and TRBJ2-3, with 7 nucleotides matching TRBD2. There are 17 residues in the CDR3. Germline CDR1 reads GTSNPN; CDR2 reads SVGIG (reference sequence). Losses at the gene ends were 3 bases for V and 1 base for J; bases not matched to a gene: 13. The CDR3 nucleotides are TGTGCCTGGAGGACCCCTTGGCGGGAGAGGGGCACAGATACGCAGTATTTT. Protein sequence: CAWRTPWRERGTDTQYF.

V and J are TRBV5-1 and TRBJ1-1, with 8 bases that match TRBD1. The CDR3 extends over 14 amino acids. CDR1 and CDR2 (germline): SGHRS, YFSETQ. J lost 3 bases, V lost 4 bases, and 5 bases had no gene match. CDR3 residues: CASSTAGGYTEAFF. The CDR3 bases are TGCGCCAGCAGCACGGCAGGGGGCTACACTGAAGCTTTCTTT.

This clone was counted a single time. The J gene is TRBJ2-1, the V gene TRBV28; D ambiguous. Germline CDR1 MDHEN, CDR2 SYDVKM. This CDR3 contains 12 residues. Trimming removed 3 bases at V and 10 bases at J, with 10 bases between. This CDR3 reads CASSFYSYEQFF. CDR3 sequence (DNA): TGTGCCAGCAGTTTCTACTCGTACGAGCAGTTCTTC.

This chain uses TRBV6-6 with TRBJ2-7; 12 nucleotides agree with TRBD2. The ends lost 4 bases at V and 7 bases at J; junction bases unmatched: 11. The CDR3 contains 16 residues. Germline V CDR1 and CDR2: MNHNY, SVGAGI (reference sequence). CDR3: CASSSFSSGRAREQYF. Here the CDR3 DNA reads TGTGCCAGCAGTTCCTTCTCTAGCGGGAGGGCTCGGGAGCAGTACTTC.

The chain couples TRBV4-1 to TRBJ1-4, with D possibly matching TRBD1 (6 bases). With 4 bases removed from V and 7 bases from J, the gap between germline ends came to 22 bases. The CDR3 loop spans 17 amino acids. Germline loops: CDR1 MGHRA, CDR2 YSYEKL. The CDR3 sequence is CASSLGPAQGASEKLFF. CDR3 nucleotides: TGCGCCAGCAGCCTTGGGCCTGCACAGGGTGCAAGTGAAAAACTGTTTTTT.

This clone was recorded once. The chain joins TRBV25-1 to TRBJ2-7; TRBD1 matches 10 bases. The CDR3 extends over 15 amino acids. After removal of 6 bases from V and 2 bases from J, the junction contained 7 bases not matched to a gene. Germline V gene data show CDR1 as MGHDK and CDR2 as SYGVNS. The CDR3 DNA reads TGTGCCAGCAGAGCCGGGACAGGGGCAACCTACGAGCAGTACTTC. Its translation is CASRAGTGATYEQYF.

The V gene is TRBV2, the J gene TRBJ2-7; 12 nucleotides agree with TRBD2. This CDR3 contains 15 residues. Trimming at V came to 7 bases and at J to 3 bases, leaving 7 bases not matched to a gene. Germline loops: CDR1 SNHLY, CDR2 FYNNEI. CDR3: CASKLAGGRDYEQYF. The CDR3 region has the DNA TGTGCCAGCAAACTAGCGGGGGGTCGGGACTACGAGCAGTACTTC.

This chain links TRBV30 with TRBJ1-2; D is ambiguous. The CDR3 is made up of 14 amino acids. Trimming took 3 bases from V and 1 from J, leaving 12 bases between them. The germline gives CDR1 GTSNPN, CDR2 SVGIG (reference sequence). The DNA of the CDR3 is TGTGCCTGGAGCGAAGTAATACTTAACTATGGCTACACCTTC. Its protein is CAWSEVILNYGYTF. The full variable domain, rest sourced from reference TRBV30 and TRBJ1-2, is SQTIHQWPATLVQPVGSPLSLECTVEGTSNPNLYWYRQAAGRGLQLLFYSVGIGQISSEVPQNLSASRPQDRQFILSSKKLLLSDSGFYLCAWSEVILNYGYTFGSGTRLTVV.